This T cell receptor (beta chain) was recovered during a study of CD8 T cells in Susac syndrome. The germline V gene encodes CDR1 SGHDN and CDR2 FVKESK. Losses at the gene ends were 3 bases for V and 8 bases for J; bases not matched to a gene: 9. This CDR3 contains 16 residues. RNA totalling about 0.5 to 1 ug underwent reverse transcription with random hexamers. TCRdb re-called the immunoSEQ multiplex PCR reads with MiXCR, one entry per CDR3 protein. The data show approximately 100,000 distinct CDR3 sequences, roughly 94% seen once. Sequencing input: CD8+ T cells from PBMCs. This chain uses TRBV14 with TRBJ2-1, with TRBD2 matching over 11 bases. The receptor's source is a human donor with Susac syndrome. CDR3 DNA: TGTGCCAGCAGCCACCGATCACTAGCGGGGGTTGATGAGCAGTTCTTC. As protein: CASSHRSLAGVDEQFF.